Only a few counts were recorded for the clone carrying this T cell receptor beta chain. No antigen is known for it. Trimming removed 0 bases from V and 0 bases from J, with 9 bases in between. CDR1 and CDR2 from the germline V gene are SGHDT and YYEEEE. The CDR3 has 15 residues. Both TRBC1 and TRBC2 were covered by a beta constant-region primer of two equimolar oligonucleotides. Each CDR3 protein is one row after TCRdb ran MiXCR on the UMI-ligation and nested PCR reads. The sample shows about 85,000 distinct CDR3 sequences, over 10% of them seen only once. The data were obtained in a study of naive and memory T cell subsets. Study results and limitations: Expression changes during T cell differentiation may affect RNA-based TCR counts. Each distinct alpha or beta sequence counts as one clonotype.

Cells stained for CD3, CD4, CD8, CD45RA, CD27 and viability were sorted into four CD45RA/CD27 subsets. This TCR came from a human donor in good health. The sample comprised central memory CD4+ T cells from blood. This chain connects TRBV5-6 to TRBJ1-1; D may be TRBD1 (5 bases). CDR3 nucleotides: TGTGCCAGCAGCTTGGTGGGACCTATGAACACTGAAGCTTTCTTT. Its translation: CASSLVGPMNTEAFF.